Reported below is one TCR beta chain. The antigen is not known. The germline V gene encodes CDR1 SGHRS and CDR2 YFSETQ. Losses at the gene ends were 8 bases for V and 1 base for J; bases not matched to a gene: 4. This CDR3 region has 13 residues. Using immunoSEQ multiplex PCR, the repertoire was profiled, and TCRdb retains in-frame clones only, with some absent. Here the sample spans 130,000 to 150,000 clones, around 90% being singletons. This sample was taken from a study of T cell responses to AZD1222 COVID-19 vaccine. The study, taken as a whole, reports: Of spike-specific TCRs, nearly half reportedly target regions left unmutated in variants. Among those given AZD1222, only six were seropositive at baseline. Every sample of the repertoires postdated the peak T cell response.

This receptor was taken from an adult who received the MenACWY meningococcal vaccine as a control. The sample consisted of peripheral blood, taken 28 days after the second dose of the MenACWY control vaccine. The chain carries TRBV5-1 and TRBJ1-1; 8 bases line up with TRBD1. CDR3 residues: CASQQGANTEAFF. For the CDR3, the DNA is TGCGCCAGTCAGCAGGGGGCGAACACTGAAGCTTTCTTT.